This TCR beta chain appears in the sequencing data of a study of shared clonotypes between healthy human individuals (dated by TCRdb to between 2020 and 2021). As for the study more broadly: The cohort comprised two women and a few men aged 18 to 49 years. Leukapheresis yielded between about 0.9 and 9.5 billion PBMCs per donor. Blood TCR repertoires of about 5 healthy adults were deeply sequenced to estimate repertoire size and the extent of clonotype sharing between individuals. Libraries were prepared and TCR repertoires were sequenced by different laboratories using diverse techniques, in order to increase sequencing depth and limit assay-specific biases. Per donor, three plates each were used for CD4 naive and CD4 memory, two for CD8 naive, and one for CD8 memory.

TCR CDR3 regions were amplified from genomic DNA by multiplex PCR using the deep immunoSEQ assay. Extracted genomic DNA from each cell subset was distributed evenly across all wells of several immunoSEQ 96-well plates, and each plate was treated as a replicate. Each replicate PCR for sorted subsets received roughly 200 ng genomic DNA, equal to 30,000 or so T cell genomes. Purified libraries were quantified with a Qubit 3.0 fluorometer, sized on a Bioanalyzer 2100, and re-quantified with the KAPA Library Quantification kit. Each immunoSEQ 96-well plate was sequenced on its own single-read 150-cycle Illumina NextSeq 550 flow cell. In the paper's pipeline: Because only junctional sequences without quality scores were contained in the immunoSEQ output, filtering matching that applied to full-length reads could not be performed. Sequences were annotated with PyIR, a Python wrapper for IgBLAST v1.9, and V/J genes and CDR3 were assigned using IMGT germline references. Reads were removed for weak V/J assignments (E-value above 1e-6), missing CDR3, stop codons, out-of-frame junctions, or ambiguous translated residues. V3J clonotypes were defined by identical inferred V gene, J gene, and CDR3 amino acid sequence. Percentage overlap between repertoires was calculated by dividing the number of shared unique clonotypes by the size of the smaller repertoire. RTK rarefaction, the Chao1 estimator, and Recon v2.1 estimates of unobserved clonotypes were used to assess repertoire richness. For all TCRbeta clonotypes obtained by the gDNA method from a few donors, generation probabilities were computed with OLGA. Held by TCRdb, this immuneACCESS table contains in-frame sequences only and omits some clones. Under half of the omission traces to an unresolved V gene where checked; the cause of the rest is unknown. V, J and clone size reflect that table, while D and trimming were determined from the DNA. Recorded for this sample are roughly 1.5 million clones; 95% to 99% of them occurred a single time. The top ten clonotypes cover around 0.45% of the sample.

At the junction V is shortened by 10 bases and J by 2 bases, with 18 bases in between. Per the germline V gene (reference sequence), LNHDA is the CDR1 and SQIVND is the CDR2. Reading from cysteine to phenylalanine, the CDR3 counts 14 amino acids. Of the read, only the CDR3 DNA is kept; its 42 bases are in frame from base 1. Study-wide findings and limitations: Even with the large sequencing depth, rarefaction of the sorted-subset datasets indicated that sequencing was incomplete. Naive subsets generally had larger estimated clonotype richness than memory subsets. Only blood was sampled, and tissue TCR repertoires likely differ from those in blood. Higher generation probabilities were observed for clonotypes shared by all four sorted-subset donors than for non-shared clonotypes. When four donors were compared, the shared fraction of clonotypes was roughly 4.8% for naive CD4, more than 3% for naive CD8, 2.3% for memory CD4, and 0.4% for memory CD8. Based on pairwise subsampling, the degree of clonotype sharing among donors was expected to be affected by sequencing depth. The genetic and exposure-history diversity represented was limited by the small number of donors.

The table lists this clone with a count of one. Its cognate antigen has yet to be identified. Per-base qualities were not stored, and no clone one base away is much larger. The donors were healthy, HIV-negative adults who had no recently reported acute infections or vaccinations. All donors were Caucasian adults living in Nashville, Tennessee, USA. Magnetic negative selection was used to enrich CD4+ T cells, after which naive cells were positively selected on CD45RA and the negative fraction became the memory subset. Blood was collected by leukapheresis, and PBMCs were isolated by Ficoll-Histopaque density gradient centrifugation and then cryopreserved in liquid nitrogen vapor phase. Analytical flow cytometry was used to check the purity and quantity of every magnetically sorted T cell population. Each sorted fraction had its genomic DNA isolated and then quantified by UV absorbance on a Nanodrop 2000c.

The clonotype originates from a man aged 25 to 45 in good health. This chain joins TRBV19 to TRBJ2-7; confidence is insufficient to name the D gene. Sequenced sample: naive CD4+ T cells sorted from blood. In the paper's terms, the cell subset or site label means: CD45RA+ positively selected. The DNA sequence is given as TGTGCCACCCCCGAAGCCTCCAAGGCCTACGAGCAGTACTTC. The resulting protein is CATPEASKAYEQYF.